The 10 T cell receptor beta chains below all came from one sample that was sequenced in a study of radiotherapy plus CTLA-4 blockade in lung cancer. Only in-frame clones appear in the TCRdb table, and some are missing; sequencing was by immunoSEQ multiplex PCR. Of 65,000 to 90,000 clones in the sample, around 90% were seen once. This specimen was peripheral blood, taken from a patient treated with radiotherapy plus ipilimumab. The receptors were gathered from a human donor with non-small cell lung cancer that progressed on radiotherapy plus ipilimumab.

The chain combines TRBV11-1 with TRBJ1-1; D unclear. Trimming removed 3 bases from V and 1 base from J, with 9 bases in between. The CDR3 sequence is 14 residues long. CDR1 and CDR2 from the germline V gene are SGHAT and FQDESV (reference sequence). The CDR3 bases are TGTGCCAGCAGCTTCGACACTACGAACACTGAAGCTTTCTTT. Translated: CASSFDTTNTEAFF.

This clone has only a few counts. V and J are TRBV15 and TRBJ2-7, with 12 bases that match TRBD2. V lost 0 bases and J lost 5; bases outside the gene matches: 2. Germline CDR1 is LNHNV and CDR2 is YYDKDF (reference sequence). The CDR3 totals 15 residues. CDR3 bases: TGTGCCACCAGCAGAGAGACTAGCGGGAGCGACGAGCAGTACGTC. This gives the protein CATSRETSGSDEQYV.

V and J are TRBV6-5 and TRBJ2-2; the D gene is possibly TRBD2 (5 bases). The CDR3 loop spans 14 amino acids. Germline loops: CDR1 MNHEY, CDR2 SVGAGI. Trimming left V 2 bases short and J 7 bases short, with 11 bases between. The chain's CDR3 is CASSYGSGIGELFF. In DNA form, the CDR3 reads TGTGCCAGCAGTTACGGGAGTGGAATCGGGGAGCTGTTTTTT.

This clone was found a few times. This chain links TRBV21-1 with TRBJ2-7. TRBV21-1 is a pseudogene segment. The CDR3 sequence is 14 residues long. In DNA form, the CDR3 reads TGTGCCAGCACTTTGGGACGGCCAATCTACGAGCAGTACGTC. It specifies CASTLGRPIYEQYV.

This sequence joins TRBV30 and TRBJ1-1, with a possible D match to TRBD1 (5 bases). The germline V gene encodes CDR1 GTSNPN and CDR2 SVGIG (reference sequence). The V gene lost 5 bases and the J gene lost 4 bases, with 11 bases spanning the gap. The CDR3 loop spans 12 amino acids. This CDR3 reads CAWGNRGTEAFF. The DNA for the CDR3 is TGTGCCTGGGGGAATAGGGGCACTGAAGCTTTCTTT.

V gene TRBV30 combines with J gene TRBJ1-4, with D possibly matching TRBD1 (5 bases). Trimming removed 4 bases from V and 10 bases from J, with 16 bases in between. From germline, CDR1 is GTSNPN and CDR2 SVGIG (reference sequence). CDR3 length: 13 residues. In DNA form, the CDR3 reads TGTGCCTGGAAACCTGCAGGGACGGGAAAACTGTTTTTT. Translation: CAWKPAGTGKLFF.

This clone was seen once. V usage is TRBV11-2 and J usage is TRBJ2-7, with 9 bases matching TRBD2. V shed 5 bases, J shed 2 bases, and the junction held 4 bases outside the gene matches. The length of the CDR3 is 14 residues. Germline-derived CDR1 and CDR2 are SGHAT and FQNNGV. CDR3 amino acids: CASSPGLAAYEQYF. The CDR3 DNA follows: TGTGCCAGCAGCCCGGGACTAGCAGCCTACGAGCAGTACTTC.

The rearrangement links TRBV5-1 to TRBJ1-1, with D possibly being TRBD1 (6 bases). Germline assignment: CDR1 SGHRS and CDR2 YFSETQ. The ends were cut back, 5 bases at V and 1 base at J, with 12 bases in the middle. This CDR3 contains 14 residues. The chain's CDR3 is CASRYRVTNTEAFF. CDR3 coding DNA: TGCGCCAGCAGATACAGGGTAACGAACACTGAAGCTTTCTTT.

This chain joins TRBV7-8 and TRBJ2-7; D may be TRBD1 (5 bases). Germline V CDR1 and CDR2: SGHVS, FQNEAQ. V lost 1 base, J lost 1 base, and 11 bases lay in between. The CDR3 runs to 15 residues. The CDR3 nucleotides read TGTGCCAGCAGCTTAGAGGCAGGGCCTTCCTACGAGCAGTACGTC. Translation: CASSLEAGPSYEQYV.

The chain's CDR3 is CASSTQDRLNTEAFF. The CDR3 nucleotides are TGTGCCAGCAGCACCCAGGACAGGCTGAACACTGAAGCTTTCTTT. The chain employs TRBV9 and TRBJ1-1; 7 nucleotides match TRBD1. The V gene's germline CDR1 is SGDLS and CDR2 YYNGEE. The V gene end was trimmed by 4 bases and the J gene end by 0 bases; junction bases not matched to a gene: 6. CDR3 length equals 15 residues. Using reference TRBV9 and TRBJ1-1 for the parts outside the CDR3, the full variable domain is DSGVTQTPKHLITATGQRVTLRCSPRSGDLSVYWYQQSLDQGLQFLIQYYNGEERAKGNILERFSAQQFPDLHSELNLSSLELGDSALYFCASSTQDRLNTEAFFGQGTRLTVV.